The clone carrying this TCR beta chain was seen a handful of times. Its matching antigen is unknown. This specimen belongs to a study of T-cell memory formation after mild COVID-19. Background on the study: TCR clusters were mostly donor specific.

Study-wide results and caveats: CD8+ contracting clones occupied EMRA, while CD4+ ones occupied mainly CM and EM.

A 5'RACE reaction primed in the constant segment made cDNA libraries of TCR alpha and TCR beta, and these carried sample barcodes and UMIs. TCRdb reprocessed the 5' RACE reads via MiXCR and lists one record per CDR3 protein. The sample lists more than 350,000 distinct CDR3 sequences, approximately 15% occurring once. Germline CDR1 and CDR2: SGDLS and YYNGEE. V lost 3 bases to trimming and J lost 4 bases; unmatched junction nucleotides: 7. This CDR3 has 15 amino acids. The chain links TRBV9 to TRBJ2-1; 7 bases align to TRBD1. The TCR comes from a young man who had mild COVID-19 (a few samples of this study predate the infection). Cell type and time point are not known. Sequencing used PBMCs or a T cell subset sorted from them (not recorded which). The CDR3 sequence: CASSARQGPYNEQFF. In DNA form, the CDR3 reads TGTGCCAGCAGCGCCAGACAGGGACCTTACAATGAGCAGTTCTTC.